This is a list of T cell receptor beta chains from one sample in a study of patients and donors after allogeneic stem cell transplantation. One entry per CDR3 protein results from TCRdb running MiXCR on the RT-PCR reads. This sample has around 170,000 distinct CDR3 sequences, with 24% found just once. Sequenced input: blood, either unsorted or a sorted T cell fraction (not recorded which). The receptor set was obtained from a human donor who was either an allogeneic HSCT recipient or a stem cell or donor lymphocyte infusion donor (not recorded which). It is not recorded whose cells these are; they may come from a transplant donor. CDR3s leave out the opening cysteine and the closing phenylalanine or tryptophan. Each record gives: J gene, clone size, V gene, CDR3 protein. The size entry is marked missing in some rows and otherwise reads once, few, many or a size class.

TRBJ2-2 | NA | TRBV2 | ASSAAGTGVAGELF
TRBJ2-5 | once | TRBV9 | ASSDDSQETQY
TRBJ2-7 | NA | TRBV27 | ASSFKGISYEQY
TRBJ2-2 | NA | TRBV7-2 | ASSRSLGLGPGELF
TRBJ1-5 | NA | TRBV7-2 | ASSIGRGQPQH
TRBJ2-4 | NA | TRBV6-2/TRBV6-3 | ASRTTGLAKNIQY
TRBJ2-3 | NA | TRBV15 | ATSRETSGVTDTQY
TRBJ2-5 | NA | TRBV5-5 | ASSYGRGQETQY
TRBJ1-5 | NA | TRBV29-1 | SVGVRNQPQH
TRBJ1-1 | NA | TRBV27 | ASSTPGQDKTNTEAF
TRBJ2-7 | few | TRBV12-3/TRBV12-4 | ASSLGTGPREQY
TRBJ1-1 | few | TRBV10-3 | AISESPAWEYTEAF
TRBJ1-1 | few | TRBV18 | ASSPPDINTEAF
TRBJ1-2 | NA | TRBV2 | ATPLPGTGPYGYT
TRBJ1-1 | NA | TRBV29-1 | SVITHRGRTEAF
TRBJ1-2 | few | TRBV5-5 | ASSLWTVDGYT
NA | NA | TRBV10-3 | AIGRGQGNQPQY
TRBJ2-1 | NA | TRBV7-9 | ASSPLWAGVSHEQF
TRBJ1-2 | NA | TRBV24-1 | ATSVWGGGYT
TRBJ2-1 | few | TRBV20-1 | SAESGGANNEQF
TRBJ1-2 | NA | TRBV10-2 | ASSTGVNYGYT
TRBJ1-6 | NA | TRBV10-3 | AISDGTGLAPLH
TRBJ2-5 | once | TRBV4-1 | ASSQAMWQETQY
TRBJ1-2 | few | TRBV11-2 | ASSFQQGGYGYT
TRBJ2-7 | few | TRBV5-6 | ASSLGVQFPYEQY
TRBJ2-7 | NA | TRBV29-1 | SVATGTTYEQY
TRBJ2-7 | NA | TRBV18 | ASSPHRAYSYEQY
TRBJ2-5 | NA | TRBV5-1 | ASSLMEGRYETQY
TRBJ1-5 | many | TRBV20-1 | SASWPYSNQPQH
TRBJ2-3 | NA | TRBV6-2/TRBV6-3 | ASRDLSDSTDTQF
TRBJ1-2 | many | TRBV6-5 | ASSYSDAGGFYGYT
TRBJ2-7 | few | TRBV10-3 | AISERGSFYEQY
TRBJ2-7 | NA | TRBV12-5 | ASGFHDRAFDEQY
TRBJ2-5 | NA | TRBV11-2 | ASSLFKSGSKYQETQY
TRBJ2-1 | NA | TRBV9 | ASSDKDRVKGNEQF
TRBJ1-2 | many | TRBV5-1 | ASSLGTGTDVYGYT
TRBJ1-5 | few | TRBV12-3/TRBV12-4 | ASSAQGALTNQPQH
TRBJ1-2 | few | TRBV6-6 | ASSYSSSETNYGYT
TRBJ1-4 | few | TRBV12-3/TRBV12-4 | ASSRDRGEKLF
TRBJ1-1 | NA | TRBV19 | ASSMGRGGREGLNTEAF
TRBJ1-2 | NA | TRBV12-3/TRBV12-4 | ASSFYGERVDGYT